What follows is one TCR beta chain and its context. The data originate from a study of control samples from healthy donors and cancer patients. V was pared by 1 base and J by 3 bases, with 7 bases between. This CDR3 comprises 13 residues. Germline values: CDR1 LGHNA, CDR2 YSLEER. Sequencing used immunoSEQ multiplex PCR; TCRdb keeps in-frame clones, though not all of them. The repertoire has about 150,000 clones, roughly 94% of them found once; the top ten carry about 1.4%. V gene TRBV4-3 combines with J gene TRBJ2-7, with D perhaps being TRBD1 or TRBD2 (5 bases each). The specimen sequenced was blood. The sequence came from a woman aged 18-29 years in good health. The CDR3 sequence is CASSQGGDYEQYF. The CDR3 nucleotides are TGCGCCAGCAGCCAAGGAGGGGACTACGAGCAGTACTTC.